A single sample is the source of the 10 T cell receptor beta chains below, sequenced in a study of blood T cell repertoires in COVID-19. Data came from immunoSEQ multiplex PCR; TCRdb stores just in-frame clones and leaves some out. The table shows about 46,000 clones, with 85% to 90% occurring only once. The sequencing sample was made of peripheral blood. The origin of the receptors is a man in his fifties or sixties with active COVID-19.

V gene TRBV6-5 combines with J gene TRBJ2-3; weak D call: TRBD2 (7 bases). Trimming shortened V by 5 bases and J by 5 bases, and 14 bases separated the two germline ends. This CDR3 is 14 amino acids long. The germline V gene has CDR1 MNHEY and CDR2 SVGAGI. CDR3 in DNA: TGTGCCAGCAGTCTGGGGGGAGGGGGAGATACGCAGTATTTT. Translation: CASSLGGGGDTQYF.

The rearrangement joins TRBV3-1 (or the pseudogene TRBV3-2) to TRBJ2-7; TRBD1 agrees at 7 bases. Germline V gene data show CDR1 as LGHDT and CDR2 as YNNKEL (reference sequence). There are 15 residues in the CDR3. V shed 1 base, J shed 4 bases, and the junction held 7 bases outside the gene matches. Here the CDR3 reads CASSQVPGGYYEQYF. The CDR3 DNA sequence: TGTGCCAGCAGCCAAGTTCCAGGGGGATATTACGAGCAGTACTTC.

This chain uses TRBV5-4 with TRBJ2-3; no reliable D call. V was cut by 1 base and J by 0 bases, with 6 bases left in between. The CDR3 is 14 amino acids. Germline loops: CDR1 SGHNT, CDR2 YYREEE (reference sequence). The DNA for the CDR3 is TGTGCCAGCAGCTTGACTCCTAGCACAGATACGCAGTATTTT. It translates to CASSLTPSTDTQYF.

The chain links TRBV5-1 to TRBJ2-5; D is possibly TRBD1 (6 bases). CDR1 and CDR2 (germline): SGHRS, YFSETQ. CDR3 length: 16 amino acids. V was clipped by 0 bases and J by 4 bases, with 16 bases between them. The DNA for the CDR3 is TGCGCCAGCAGCTTGGATTACAGGGCTCCGGGAGAGACCCAGTACTTC. Translating it yields CASSLDYRAPGETQYF.

The chain recombines TRBV3-1 (or the pseudogene TRBV3-2) with TRBJ2-1; 9 bases line up with TRBD2. The CDR3 loop spans 17 amino acids. CDR1 is LGHDT and CDR2 is YNNKEL in the germline V gene (reference sequence). With 2 bases clipped from V and 1 base from J, the junction kept 6 bases outside the gene matches. In DNA form, the CDR3 reads TGTGCCAGCAGCCAAACGCTAGCGGGACAATCCTACAATGAGCAGTTCTTC. This gives the protein CASSQTLAGQSYNEQFF.

This chain connects TRBV5-6 to TRBJ1-1; D might be TRBD1 (6 bases). Trimming pared 2 bases from V and 0 bases from J, leaving 14 bases between. CDR1 is SGHDT and CDR2 is YYEEEE in the germline V gene. The CDR3 contains 16 residues. The CDR3 is CASSFVGGGMNTEAFF. The CDR3 coding sequence is TGTGCCAGCAGCTTTGTTGGGGGCGGAATGAACACTGAAGCTTTCTTT. Complete variable domain (other parts from reference TRBV5-6 and TRBJ1-1): DAGVTQSPTHLIKTRGQQVTLRCSPKSGHDTVSWYQQALGQGPQFIFQYYEEEERQRGNFPDRFSGHQFPNYSSELNVNALLLGDSALYLCASSFVGGGMNTEAFFGQGTRLTVV.

The chain carries TRBV18 and TRBJ1-2; maybe TRBD1 (6 bases). CDR1 is KGHSH, CDR2 LQKENI, per germline. Trimming took off 6 bases at V and 0 bases at J, with 14 bases between the two ends. The CDR3 contains 15 residues. The CDR3 region has the DNA TGTGCCAGCTCCTCGACAGGACCAACTAACTATGGCTACACCTTC. It codes for CASSSTGPTNYGYTF.

The rearrangement links TRBV12-3 or TRBV12-4 to TRBJ1-1; 7 bases match TRBD1. CDR3 length: 13 amino acids. V shed 4 bases and J 7 bases; nucleotides not matched to a gene: 6. The CDR3 sequence: CASSSPWTGEAFF. The CDR3 bases are TGTGCCAGCAGTTCGCCCTGGACAGGTGAAGCTTTCTTT.

The chain joins TRBV25-1 to TRBJ2-3; 9 bases fit TRBD2. CDR1 and CDR2 (germline): MGHDK, SYGVNS. V dropped 4 bases and J dropped 0; count of bases not matched to a gene: 2. This CDR3 is built from 15 residues. CDR3 coding DNA: TGTGCCAGCAGTGGGGGACTAGCCAGCACAGATACGCAGTATTTT. It yields the protein CASSGGLASTDTQYF. Using reference TRBV25-1 and TRBJ2-3 for the parts outside the CDR3, the full variable domain is EADIYQTPRYLVIGTGKKITLECSQTMGHDKMYWYQQDPGMELHLIHYSYGVNSTEKGDLSSESTVSRIRTEHFPLTLESARPSHTSQYLCASSGGLASTDTQYFGPGTRLTVL.

J is TRBJ2-2 and V is TRBV19, with a tentative D call TRBD1 (5 bases). Looked up from germline, CDR1 is LNHDA and CDR2 is SQIVND (reference sequence). V was shortened by 7 bases and J by 4 bases, with 16 bases between the two germline ends. The CDR3 is 15 amino acids. The CDR3 sequence is CASIDRLTSTGELFF. The CDR3 region has the DNA TGTGCCAGTATAGACAGATTAACATCCACCGGGGAGCTGTTTTTT.